These 23 T cell receptor beta chains originate from one sample sequenced in a study of cytomegalovirus exposure and HLA in healthy donors. The protocol was immunoSEQ multiplex PCR, while the TCRdb copy is restricted to in-frame clones and leaves out a portion. The sample includes more than 150,000 clones, roughly 82% of them seen just once. The material sequenced was PBMCs. These receptors all stem from a man aged 18 to 35 in good health and CMV-seropositive.

The chain carries TRBV30 and TRBJ2-3; perhaps TRBD2 as D (5 bases). CDR3 length: 14 amino acids. CDR1 is GTSNPN and CDR2 is SVGIG in the germline V gene (reference sequence). V was trimmed by 3 bases and J by 0 bases, leaving 10 bases between them. The CDR3 DNA sequence: TGTGCCTGGAGCAGGACGGGAAGCACAGATACGCAGTATTTT. Protein product: CAWSRTGSTDTQYF.

This clone was detected only once. The chain recombines TRBV10-3 with TRBJ1-2; 7 nucleotides line up with TRBD1. From germline, CDR1 is ENHRY and CDR2 SYGVKD. Losses at the gene ends were 7 bases for V and 0 bases for J; bases not matched to a gene: 8. CDR3 length: 15 residues. The chain's CDR3 is CAITGQPQANYGYTF. The CDR3, as DNA: TGTGCCATCACGGGACAGCCTCAAGCTAACTATGGCTACACCTTC.

The CDR3 region is CAISGGSDNEQFF. CDR3 coding DNA: TGTGCCATCTCGGGCGGGAGCGACAATGAGCAGTTCTTC. The chain couples TRBV10-3 to TRBJ2-1; 7 nucleotides match TRBD2. J gave up 5 bases and V 8 bases, and 6 bases lay outside the gene matches. Germline loops: CDR1 ENHRY, CDR2 SYGVKD. CDR3 length: 13 residues.

The rearrangement joins TRBV2 to TRBJ2-7, with 9 positions matching TRBD1. J was trimmed by 5 bases and V by 6 bases; bases with no gene match: 11. Germline-derived CDR1 and CDR2 are SNHLY and FYNNEI. CDR3 size: 15 residues. DNA of the CDR3: TGTGCCAGCAGGGTCTTTGGGACAGGGTACGACGAGCAGTACTTC. Its translation: CASRVFGTGYDEQYF.

This chain connects TRBV25-1 to TRBJ1-1; D is possibly TRBD1 (6 bases). Trimming took off 6 bases at V and 3 bases at J, with 11 bases between the two ends. The germline CDR1 and CDR2 sequences are MGHDK and SYGVNS. CDR3 length equals 13 residues. Here the CDR3 DNA reads TGTGCCAGCAGCAGGGGAGGGTACACTGAAGCTTTCTTT. Translated: CASSRGGYTEAFF.

The V and J genes are TRBV5-1 and TRBJ2-3, with 12 nucleotides matching TRBD2. CDR1 and CDR2 from the germline V gene are SGHRS and YFSETQ. V gave up 4 bases and J gave up 10 bases; unmatched junction bases: 7. The CDR3 consists of 14 residues. The CDR3 region has the DNA TGCGCCAGCAGCCGGACTAGCGGGAATAAATCGCAGTATTTT. Amino acids: CASSRTSGNKSQYF.

This sequence joins TRBV5-1 and TRBJ2-1; 9 nucleotides agree with TRBD2. CDR3 length: 14 amino acids. The trim removed 0 bases at V and 8 bases at J, leaving 3 bases unmatched. From germline, CDR1 is SGHRS and CDR2 YFSETQ. CDR3 coding DNA: TGCGCCAGCAGCTTGGGGCTAGCGGGGCATGAGCAGTTCTTC. It codes for CASSLGLAGHEQFF.

This clone appeared many times. Here the CDR3 DNA reads TGTGCCAGCAGTGAAGGGACAGGGGGCGCCTACGAGCAGTACTTC. Translating gives CASSEGTGGAYEQYF. This chain connects TRBV6-1 to TRBJ2-7; 11 positions match TRBD1. This CDR3 has 15 residues. Germline values: CDR1 MNHNS, CDR2 SASEGT. V was pared by 1 base and J by 2 bases, with 1 base of the junction left unmatched.

This chain connects TRBV6-6 to TRBJ2-7; D is ambiguous. Trimming left V 6 bases short and J 6 bases short, with 9 bases between. Per the germline V gene, CDR1 is MNHNY and CDR2 is SVGAGI (reference sequence). The CDR3 runs 11 residues. CDR3 bases: TGTGCCAGCAGCCGACACGGCGAGCAGTACTTC. Its protein product is CASSRHGEQYF.

The genes are TRBV29-1 and TRBJ1-3; D possibly corresponds to TRBD1 (6 bases). Germline V gene sequence: CDR1 SQVTM, CDR2 ANQGSEA. The CDR3 loop spans 14 amino acids. Trimming stripped 5 bases from V and 2 bases from J, with 13 bases between. CDR3 nucleotide sequence: TGCAGCGTTCGAGGACAGACTACTGGAAACACCATATATTTT. It encodes CSVRGQTTGNTIYF.

The V call is TRBV7-2, the J call TRBJ2-7; 12 bases map to TRBD2. J was trimmed by 6 bases and V by 4 bases; bases with no gene match: 4. The CDR3 runs 14 residues. Germline CDR1 reads SGHTA; CDR2 reads FQGNSA. CDR3 sequence: CASSSLAGGGEQYF. The CDR3 DNA is TGTGCCAGCAGCTCTCTAGCGGGAGGGGGCGAGCAGTACTTC.

The chain uses TRBV29-1 and TRBJ2-6; D not certain. The germline V gene has CDR1 SQVTM and CDR2 ANQGSEA. This CDR3 spans 14 amino acids. V was shortened by 2 bases and J by 0 bases, with 5 bases between the two germline ends. The DNA of the CDR3 is TGCAGCGTTGAACTACCCTCTGGGGCCAACGTCCTGACTTTC. It is translated as CSVELPSGANVLTF.

The chain carries TRBV28 and TRBJ2-2; D unclear. The CDR3 length is 15 residues. The ends were cut back, 6 bases at V and 4 bases at J, with 15 bases in the middle. From germline, CDR1 is MDHEN and CDR2 SYDVKM. CDR3 region: CASSPARASTGELFF. The DNA of the CDR3 is TGTGCCAGCAGCCCGGCTAGAGCAAGCACCGGGGAGCTGTTTTTT.

This chain uses TRBV18 with TRBJ2-1, with 8 bases that match TRBD1. Trimming removed 6 bases from V and 2 bases from J; junction bases left unmatched: 3. Germline V lookup: CDR1 KGHSH, CDR2 LQKENI. The CDR3 has 14 residues. The CDR3 protein is CASSRGPTYNEQFF. CDR3 nucleotides: TGTGCCAGCTCCAGGGGGCCCACCTACAATGAGCAGTTCTTC.

The chain carries TRBV2 and TRBJ1-5, with 7 nucleotides matching TRBD1. Germline V CDR1 and CDR2: SNHLY, FYNNEI. V shed 6 bases and J 2 bases; nucleotides not matched to a gene: 4. The CDR3 consists of 14 residues. The CDR3 DNA is TGTGCCAGCAGGCCCGGGACAGGCAATCAGCCCCAGCATTTT. Its protein product is CASRPGTGNQPQHF.

The gene calls are TRBV11-3 and TRBJ2-7; D remains unclear. Germline V gene data show CDR1 as SGHNT and CDR2 as YENEEA. This CDR3 region has 12 residues. Trimming removed 5 bases at V and 13 bases at J, with 18 bases between. The CDR3 nucleotides read TGTGCCAGCAGCGCCAGGAATAAGGAACTTTACTTC. This sequence encodes CASSARNKELYF.

The chain has TRBV25-1 and TRBJ1-4, with 7 bases identical to TRBD1. Trimming cost V 3 bases and J 0 bases; bases outside gene matches: 7. CDR3 length: 17 amino acids. Germline V gene sequence: CDR1 MGHDK, CDR2 SYGVNS. This chain's CDR3 is CASSDPGQVATNEKLFF. The CDR3 DNA sequence: TGTGCCAGCAGTGATCCCGGACAGGTTGCAACTAATGAAAAACTGTTTTTT.

The chain joins TRBV6-6 to TRBJ2-1, with D possibly matching TRBD2 (6 bases). The ends were cut back, 5 bases at V and 14 bases at J, with 16 bases in the middle. CDR1 and CDR2 from the germline V gene are MNHNY and SVGAGI (reference sequence). This CDR3 spans 12 amino acids. The CDR3 sequence is CASSIREREEFF. CDR3 sequence (DNA): TGTGCCAGCAGTATAAGGGAGAGGGAGGAGTTCTTC.

The CDR3: CASSSPLRTSGRPEQYF. In DNA form, the CDR3 reads TGTGCCAGCAGCTCTCCCCTCCGGACTAGCGGGAGACCCGAGCAGTACTTC. This chain uses TRBV7-2 with TRBJ2-7; TRBD2 aligns across 13 bases. In germline, CDR1 is SGHTA, CDR2 FQGNSA. Trimming cost V 4 bases and J 6 bases; bases outside gene matches: 12. There are 17 residues in the CDR3.

This clone was counted once. The chain is built from TRBV5-1 and TRBJ2-1; 11 positions match TRBD2. Unmatched junction bases numbered 5, after V lost 2 bases and J lost 10 bases. This CDR3 is built from 14 residues. Germline V gene data show CDR1 as SGHRS and CDR2 as YFSETQ. DNA for the CDR3: TGCGCCAGCAGCTTTAGCGGGAGGGGTCGGGAGCAGTTCTTC. Translation gives CASSFSGRGREQFF.

V gene TRBV7-2 combines with J gene TRBJ2-1; 9 bases are a match to TRBD2. Germline CDR1 reads SGHTA; CDR2 reads FQGNSA. V trimming: 2 bases; J trimming: 2 bases; junction bases outside the gene matches: 10. CDR3 length: 18 residues. The CDR3 sequence: CASSLSAWAGGPYNEQFF. For the CDR3, the DNA is TGTGCCAGCAGCTTATCGGCCTGGGCGGGAGGGCCCTACAATGAGCAGTTCTTC. Looking up the rest from reference TRBV7-2 and TRBJ2-1 gives the full variable domain: GAGVSQSPSNKVTEKGKDVELRCDPISGHTALYWYRQSLGQGLEFLIYFQGNSAPDKSGLPSDRFSAERTGGSVSTLTIQRTQQEDSAVYLCASSLSAWAGGPYNEQFFGPGTRLTVL.

The genes are TRBV7-9 and TRBJ2-5; perhaps TRBD2 as D (6 bases). The CDR3 runs to 16 residues. Germline loops: CDR1 SEHNR, CDR2 FQNEAQ (reference sequence). Trimming pared 0 bases from V and 0 bases from J, leaving 11 bases between. This chain's CDR3 is CASSLARGAYQETQYF. CDR3 DNA: TGTGCCAGCAGCTTAGCGCGGGGAGCGTACCAAGAGACCCAGTACTTC.

The chain joins TRBV5-1 to TRBJ2-3; D may be TRBD1 (6 bases). Germline CDR1 reads SGHRS; CDR2 reads YFSETQ. The CDR3 is 14 amino acids. V gave up 4 bases and J gave up 9 bases, with 18 bases separating them. CDR3 sequence (DNA): TGCGCCAGCAGCGGGGGACATGAGGGGAGCACGCAGTATTTT. Protein product: CASSGGHEGSTQYF.